This TCR beta chain appears in the sequencing data of a study of identical twins. The cDNA had a unique molecular identifier and a template-switch universal primer site. A single record per CDR3 protein comes from TCRdb applying MiXCR to the 5' RACE reads. The sample comprises 450,000 or so distinct CDR3 sequences, 14% of which are singletons, and around 0.52% rests with the top ten. This CDR3 is 15 amino acids long. The V segment lost 4 bases and the J segment 6 bases; nucleotides outside the gene matches: 8. Germline values: CDR1 SNHLY, CDR2 FYNNEI. The sample was also linked to a second study, of yellow fever vaccine responses in identical twins.

The sequence was collected from a woman younger than 35 in good health. The chain couples TRBV2 to TRBJ2-1; 8 bases are a match to TRBD2. The material sequenced was CD4+ T cells sorted from blood. This CDR3 is CASSAFSGGTNEQFF. The CDR3 DNA reads TGTGCCAGCAGTGCTTTCTCGGGGGGGACCAATGAGCAGTTCTTC.